This TCR beta chain was sequenced in a study of blood T cell repertoires in COVID-19 (dated by TCRdb to the early 2020s). In the study overall: The collaborator samples originated in the United States, Italy and Spain and spanned the acute and convalescent phases of COVID-19. The material from the prospective study consisted of cDNA or gDNA derived from T cells, B-cell-depleted T cells, or PBMCs. The dataset comprised deeply sampled blood TCRbeta repertoires from subjects exposed to, actively infected with, or recovered from COVID-19. A freely available public database, intended as a resource for researchers studying the immune response to SARS-CoV-2, is where the repertoires were released. The samples were drawn from two sources: the first 160 participants of the ongoing ImmuneRACE study, and 950 to 1,500 subjects contributed by 6 global collaborators. Nearly every sample came with metadata listing a de-identified subject ID, COVID-19 status, age in years and sex. Where HLA class I and class II types were available, the types were taken from metadata supplied by the sample provider, not from assay-based typing. Overall results and qualifications from the work: How much clinical and demographic metadata was included differed by source and by participant, and the metadata was provided uncurated.

On this clone itself: Which antigen it targets is not known. No quality values exist for individual bases; no much larger clone is one base distant.

TCRbeta CDR3 regions were amplified from genomic DNA using the immunoSEQ Assay, a bias-controlled multiplex PCR. In the paper's pipeline: Nucleated cell counts per sample were estimated from amplification of reference gene primers within the assay. Sequence reads were collapsed and filtered to measure the absolute abundance of every unique TCRbeta CDR3 rearrangement. Productive Simpson clonality was computed per sample as the square root of Simpson's diversity index over productive rearrangements. This is the immuneACCESS table as TCRdb keeps it, with only in-frame sequences that have V and J called. A part of the clones is gone; compared with another copy, unresolved V genes explain less than half, and the rest is unexplained. The V and J calls and clone size are taken from that table; D and trimming were inferred from the DNA. This sample holds 60,000 to 75,000 clones; around nine tenths were observed only once. The top ten clones comprise around 14% of the sample.

CDR1 and CDR2, looked up from the germline V gene, are KGHSH and LQKENI. Trimming costs V 0 bases and J 4 bases, and their ends lie 12 bases apart. The CDR3 runs 15 residues from the cysteine to the phenylalanine. Only CDR3 DNA remains: 45 bases, in frame from the first base. The collaborating institutions used their own protocols to collect whole blood in K2EDTA tubes. For TCRbeta analysis, collaborator samples were shipped as frozen whole blood, as isolated PBMCs, or as DNA extracted from either sample type. The sequence joins TRBV18 to TRBJ2-5; D gene: possibly TRBD1, on 5 matching bases. Sequencing used peripheral blood. This sequence was found in a woman aged 60 to 75 with acute or convalescent COVID-19. This receptor has the CDR3 CASSPPQGILETQYF. Read as DNA, the sequence is TGTGCCAGCTCACCACCGCAGGGAATTTTAGAGACCCAGTACTTC.